This T cell receptor (beta chain) was profiled in a study of identical twins. This clonotype was observed many times. TCRdb fed the 5' RACE reads into MiXCR, producing one record per CDR3 protein. The top ten hold about 7.8% of the sample, which has 150,000 or so distinct CDR3 sequences, around 3.4% seen once. V lost 6 bases and J 8 bases, leaving 29 bases between the germline ends. Germline V gene sequence: CDR1 SGHAT, CDR2 FQDESV (reference sequence). The CDR3 runs to 18 residues. This rearrangement joins TRBV11-1 to TRBJ2-1; D gene unclear. Input material: memory T cells sorted from blood. This receptor was identified in a man younger than 35 in good health. The CDR3 sequence is CASSSNPAGPTSVHEQFF. As DNA, the CDR3 is TGTGCCAGCAGTTCTAACCCCGCTGGGCCCACATCGGTCCATGAGCAGTTCTTC.